The 14 T cell receptor beta chains in this list originate from one sample, sequenced in a study of T cells in Graves' hyperthyroidism and ophthalmopathy. The source material, RNA transcripts, was used to amplify TCR beta CDR3 regions. First-round RT-PCR with HTBI primers amplified the TCR CDR3 region. TCRdb reprocessed the multiplex PCR reads with MiXCR, giving one entry per CDR3 protein. Of roughly 650,000 distinct CDR3 sequences in the sample, roughly 16% were seen once. Input material: blood. The receptors were gathered from a woman in her forties with Graves' ophthalmopathy.

This clonotype was recorded many times. The chain uses TRBV28 and TRBJ1-2, with no clear D. The V gene's germline CDR1 is MDHEN and CDR2 SYDVKM. Between the trimmed V and J ends, which lost 5 bases and 7 bases, there was a span of 5 bases. The CDR3 sequence is 10 residues long. The CDR3 region has the DNA TGTGCCAGCAGTGGGCTTGGCTACACCTTC. As protein: CASSGLGYTF.

V is TRBV5-1 and J is TRBJ2-1; perhaps TRBD2 as D (6 bases). This CDR3 spans 14 amino acids. The germline CDR1 and CDR2 sequences are SGHRS and YFSETQ. Trimming cost V 3 bases and J 3 bases, with 10 bases left between them. The CDR3 DNA follows: TGCGCCAGCAGCTCGGGACTTATCTACAATGAGCAGTTCTTC. Translated, it gives CASSSGLIYNEQFF.

This clonotype showed up many times. The chain employs TRBV9 and TRBJ1-2; TRBD1 matches 10 bases. V gave up 4 bases and J gave up 4 bases; unmatched junction bases: 7. The CDR3 extends over 15 amino acids. CDR1 is SGDLS, CDR2 YYNGEE, per germline. DNA for the CDR3: TGTGCCAGCAGCATCCCCGGGACAGGGGCCTATGGCTACACCTTC. Translated, it gives CASSIPGTGAYGYTF.

V gene TRBV19 combines with J gene TRBJ2-7; TRBD1 agrees at 9 bases. The germline V gene encodes CDR1 LNHDA and CDR2 SQIVND (reference sequence). The J segment lost 2 bases and the V segment lost 5 bases, leaving 10 bases of the junction unmatched. This CDR3 has 16 amino acids. The CDR3 loop reads CASSDSGQGLTYEQYF. The CDR3 DNA sequence: TGTGCCAGTAGTGATTCCGGACAGGGGCTAACCTACGAGCAGTACTTC. Full variable domain (outside the CDR3, taken from reference TRBV19 and TRBJ2-7): DGGITQSPKYLFRKEGQNVTLSCEQNLNHDAMYWYRQDPGQGLRLIYYSQIVNDFQKGDIAEGYSVSREKKESFPLTVTSAQKNPTAFYLCASSDSGQGLTYEQYFGPGTRLTVT.

The chain links TRBV6-1 to TRBJ1-1; D gene unclear. Trimming stripped 7 bases from V and 2 bases from J, with 14 bases between. The germline V gene encodes CDR1 MNHNS and CDR2 SASEGT. This CDR3 has 14 amino acids. CDR3 bases: TGTGCCAGCACCCCTATCAGTTATAACACTGAAGCTTTCTTT. Protein: CASTPISYNTEAFF.

This clonotype appeared many times. The chain is built from TRBV30 and TRBJ2-7, with 11 bases aligning to TRBD2. V lost 1 base and J lost 3; bases outside the gene matches: 2. Germline V gene sequence: CDR1 GTSNPN, CDR2 SVGIG (reference sequence). The CDR3 extends over 14 amino acids. Written as DNA, the CDR3 is TGTGCCTGGAGTGATACTAGCGGGAGCTACGAGCAGTACTTC. Its translation is CAWSDTSGSYEQYF.

This clonotype was picked up many times. This chain uses TRBV6-1 with TRBJ1-2, with D maybe TRBD1 (6 bases). This CDR3 has 13 amino acids. Trimming stripped 6 bases from V and 6 bases from J, with 14 bases between. CDR1 and CDR2 from the germline V gene are MNHNS and SASEGT. The DNA for the CDR3 is TGTGCCAGCAGAAGGGGACAACGGGATGGCTACACCTTC. Translation: CASRRGQRDGYTF.

The table lists this clonotype with a few counts. The rearrangement joins TRBV19 to TRBJ2-5; D may be TRBD1 (5 bases). Trimming took 5 bases from V and 5 from J, leaving 15 bases between them. The CDR3 length is 14 residues. Germline loops: CDR1 LNHDA, CDR2 SQIVND (reference sequence). The CDR3 DNA reads as TGTGCCAGTAGTCAGACAGCCCTCCTCGAGACCCAGTACTTC. It encodes CASSQTALLETQYF.

In this sample, this clonotype turned up many times. The rearrangement links TRBV28 to TRBJ1-1; 8 nucleotides agree with TRBD1. From germline, CDR1 is MDHEN and CDR2 SYDVKM. V lost 2 bases and J lost 11; bases outside the gene matches: 1. The CDR3 runs to 11 residues. CDR3 nucleotide sequence: TGTGCCAGCAGTTTAGGGACAGGCGCTTTCTTT. It codes for CASSLGTGAFF. Together with reference TRBV28 and TRBJ1-1, the CDR3 gives the full variable domain: DVKVTQSSRYLVKRTGEKVFLECVQDMDHENMFWYRQDPGLGLRLIYFSYDVKMKEKGDIPEGYSVSREKKERFSLILESASTNQTSMYLCASSLGTGAFFGQGTRLTVV.

This clonotype has only a few counts. The gene calls are TRBV6-1 and TRBJ1-1, with D hard to call. CDR3 length: 13 amino acids. Germline loops: CDR1 MNHNS, CDR2 SASEGT. The V end lost 10 bases, the J end lost 1 base, and 13 bases lay between the germline ends. CDR3 coding DNA: TGTGCCACTGGGGAGGCCTCGAACACTGAAGCTTTCTTT. Its translation is CATGEASNTEAFF.

This clonotype occurred many times. This chain uses TRBV10-3 with TRBJ2-7; D perhaps matches TRBD1 (5 bases). Germline-derived CDR1 and CDR2 are ENHRY and SYGVKD. Trimming left V 2 bases short and J 8 bases short, with 19 bases between. The CDR3 consists of 15 residues. CDR3 loop: CAISEDSPSSSKQYF. The CDR3 DNA follows: TGTGCCATCAGTGAGGACAGCCCGTCTTCTAGTAAGCAGTACTTC.

The chain combines TRBV6-1 with TRBJ2-2; 11 nucleotides line up with TRBD1. In germline, CDR1 is MNHNS, CDR2 SASEGT. V dropped 6 bases and J dropped 6; count of bases not matched to a gene: 3. This CDR3 has 14 residues. Here the CDR3 DNA reads TGTGCCAGCAGCCCGGACAGGGGGCCCGGGGAGCTGTTTTTT. Its translation: CASSPDRGPGELFF.

This clonotype was detected a few times. This chain uses TRBV9 with TRBJ2-3; 7 bases map to TRBD2. CDR3 size: 15 residues. J gave up 3 bases and V 4 bases, and 8 bases lay outside the gene matches. CDR1 is SGDLS and CDR2 is YYNGEE in the germline V gene. In nucleotides, the CDR3 is TGTGCCAGCAGCCCGGGGGAGGGAGTAACAGATACGCAGTATTTT. It is translated as CASSPGEGVTDTQYF.

This clonotype was picked up many times. The chain has TRBV7-9 and TRBJ2-5; TRBD2 aligns across 10 bases. Germline V gives CDR1 SEHNR, CDR2 FQNEAQ (reference sequence). The CDR3 runs to 14 residues. Trimming removed 5 bases from V and 5 bases from J; junction bases left unmatched: 5. The CDR3 nucleotides read TGTGCCAGCAGCGCGAAGGGACTAGCGGAGACCCAGTACTTC. Protein: CASSAKGLAETQYF.